These 5 T cell receptor beta chains came from one sample sequenced in a study of neurological immune-mediated disorders. TCRdb re-derived calls from the 5' RACE reads in MiXCR, one entry per CDR3 protein. The table shows tens of thousands of distinct CDR3 sequences, with less than 20% occurring only once. Time point here: technical triplicate 3. What was sequenced was CD4+ T cells from blood. All receptors come from a female donor with HTLV-1-associated myelopathy (HAM/TSP).

At least ten counts were recorded for this clonotype. V gene TRBV4-1 combines with J gene TRBJ2-1, with D unresolved. CDR1 is MGHRA and CDR2 is YSYEKL in the germline V gene. Trimming pared 6 bases from V and 0 bases from J, leaving 9 bases between. This CDR3 has 14 amino acids. The CDR3 nucleotides read TGCGCCAGCAGAAGTGTTAGCTCCTACAATGAGCAGTTCTTC. It specifies CASRSVSSYNEQFF.

In its sample, this clonotype was seen many times. The chain joins TRBV6-2 or TRBV6-3 to TRBJ2-7, with D perhaps TRBD2 (5 bases). The CDR3 totals 15 residues. CDR1 MNHEY and CDR2 SVGEGT come from the germline V gene. Trimming left V 3 bases short and J 0 bases short, with 12 bases between. As DNA, the CDR3 is TGTGCCAGCAGTTATCGAGCCCTAGCCTCCTACGAGCAGTACTTC. Encoded protein: CASSYRALASYEQYF.

Concerning this clonotype itself: The junction differs from germline at one of its ends, possibly a read error. The rearrangement links TRBV5-8 to TRBJ1-1; D is unresolved. The germline V gene has CDR1 SGHTS and CDR2 YDEGEE. The CDR3 spans 14 residues. CDR3 DNA: TGTGCCAGCAGCCCCCCCCCGGCCTTGGAGGGAGCTTTATTT. It is translated as CASSPPPALEGALF.

In its sample, this clonotype was seen many times. DNA for the CDR3: TGTGCCAGCAGCTTCGGGGGTGACTCCTACAATGAGCAGTTCTTC. This encodes CASSFGGDSYNEQFF. The gene calls are TRBV11-1 and TRBJ2-1, with a weak D call TRBD2 (6 bases). Germline V gene lookup returns CDR1 SGHAT and CDR2 FQDESV (reference sequence). The CDR3 covers 15 residues. V lost 3 bases, J lost 0 bases, and 9 bases lay in between.

This clonotype was seen at least ten times. This chain connects TRBV29-1 to TRBJ2-3; TRBD2 might be the D (6 bases). V was pared by 3 bases and J by 0 bases, with 7 bases between. From germline, CDR1 is SQVTM and CDR2 ANQGSEA. This CDR3 is 13 amino acids long. The CDR3 sequence: CSVEGGSTDTQYF. CDR3 nucleotide sequence: TGCAGCGTTGAGGGGGGAAGCACAGATACGCAGTATTTT.